The clone carrying this T cell receptor beta chain appeared once. This sample was taken from a study of blood T cell repertoires in COVID-19. Under the authors' procedure: From reference gene primer amplification, estimates of nucleated cell counts were derived. Clones were sequenced by immunoSEQ multiplex PCR, and TCRdb holds only the in-frame ones, with some missing. The DNA gave D and trimming, while V, J and clone size come from that table. Seen here are hundreds of thousands of clones, around 84% observed once, and the top ten hold roughly 3.4%. Germline-derived CDR1 and CDR2 are MNHEY and SVGAGI. This CDR3 is built from 13 residues. The V gene end was trimmed by 6 bases and the J gene end by 5 bases; junction bases not matched to a gene: 6.

This sequence was found in a woman aged 18-35 years with acute or convalescent COVID-19. The specimen was peripheral blood. J is TRBJ2-7 and V is TRBV6-5, with 8 bases identical to TRBD1. The CDR3 bases are TGTGCCAGCAGGTCAGGGGGCATCGACGAGCAGTACTTC. Encoded protein: CASRSGGIDEQYF.